This T cell receptor beta chain was documented in a study of sequential checkpoint blockade in melanoma. The data were produced by immunoSEQ multiplex PCR, yet TCRdb's version contains in-frame clones alone and is incomplete. This table holds roughly 18,000 clones, approximately 74% found once. The ends were cut back, 4 bases at V and 13 bases at J, with 13 bases in the middle. The CDR3 length is 11 residues. CDR1 is SGHVS and CDR2 is FQNEAQ in the germline V gene. As for treatment: randomized to nivolumab then ipilimumab (arm A) or the reverse (arm B). This rearrangement joins TRBV7-8 to TRBJ1-2; D not certain. The sequences come from CD8+ T cells sorted from blood (inferred from file names), collected from a patient given nivolumab and ipilimumab in sequence. The sequence was obtained from a human donor with melanoma. CDR3 region: CASSSGNPPTF. CDR3 in DNA: TGTGCCAGCAGCTCGGGGAACCCCCCCACCTTC.